The present entry profiles one TCR beta chain with its context. This clonotype was picked up many times. Its binding antigen is unknown. Per-nucleotide qualities are absent, and no much larger clonotype sits a single base away. As encoded in the germline V gene, CDR1 is MNHEY while CDR2 is SVGAGI. From the cysteine up to the phenylalanine, the CDR3 has a length of 15 residues. Only the CDR3 part of the read is kept: 45 bases, read in frame from the first base. V loses 3 bases of germline sequence and J loses 4 bases, and the interval between the two ends is 15 bases. For repertoire sequencing, TCR beta CDR3 regions were amplified from RNA transcripts. A first-round RT-PCR used HTBI primers with the Qiagen OneStep RT-PCR kit, followed by a second-round multiplex PCR, size selection and purification. Libraries were sequenced paired-end with 100 bp reads on an Illumina HiSeq2000. The paper's processing steps were these. SOAPnuke was used to process the reads, removing any read that contained adapters or uncalled bases, had a mean Phred below 15, or lacked an exact match to the constant primer or identifier. COPE v1.2.5 was used to merge high-quality paired reads. Unique nucleotide sequences were defined as clonotypes and aligned to IMGT TRB V, D and J references using MiTCR v1.1. Only V-J combinations with frequency above 0.0001 were analysed, covering more than 99% of repertoires. For each V-J combination, a TCR clonal expansion and chaos score was defined as F50 clonal expansion divided by the chaos observed in the TCRdist matrix. Welch's t-statistics and random forest were used to reduce the features to roughly 14 V-J combinations, which were then used as input to a naive Bayes classifier. The similarity between thyroid and blood repertoires was quantified using the Morisita-Horn index. The public reads were run again by TCRdb, first through fastp at Q25 and then through MiXCR, and only productive beta chains were kept. Rows with one shared CDR3 protein collapse into an entry with the most common genes and DNA. TCRdb's processing, not the study's, gives the V and J calls here. The table for this sample lists approximately 410,000 distinct CDR3 sequences; 15% of them were counted only once. The ten largest make up roughly 7% of the sample.

Hyperthyroidism was considered stable if no progression to ophthalmopathy occurred within 18 months of follow-up. Hyperthyroidism patients were newly diagnosed, were aged 18 to 65 years, and had a disease duration under 2 months. Patients with other autoimmune diseases, uncontrolled infections, pregnancy or lactation were excluded. Clinical symptoms, serum thyroxine, TRAb, thyroid ultrasound and orbital computed tomography formed the basis of the diagnosis. PBMCs were isolated from approximately 10 ml of fresh peripheral blood by Ficoll-Paque density gradient centrifugation. Total RNA was extracted with Trizol reagent and quality-checked on an Agilent 2100 Bioanalyzer. The data derive from a study of Graves' ophthalmopathy and Graves' hyperthyroidism (dated by TCRdb to the late 2010s). Study-level background: Peripheral blood samples were taken at the time of initial diagnosis, before any treatment was given. TCR beta repertoire signatures were used to distinguish Graves' ophthalmopathy from Graves' hyperthyroidism and to predict progression to ophthalmopathy. In total, 135 blood samples were TCR-sequenced: fewer than 50 ophthalmopathy, over 70 hyperthyroidism and about 17 hyperthyroidism-to-ophthalmopathy patients. To explore V-J signatures that separate ophthalmopathy from hyperthyroidism, a discovery set of around 97 patients was enrolled, consisting of about 41 with ophthalmopathy and around 57 with stable hyperthyroidism. An independent validation cohort comprised roughly 20 hyperthyroidism patients and some 16 patients who later progressed from hyperthyroidism to ophthalmopathy. In more than 5 hyperthyroidism patients, the T-cell repertoire of thyroid tissue was compared with the T-cell repertoire of blood. After sampling, hyperthyroidism patients received methimazole starting at 30 mg daily, and ophthalmopathy patients received high-dose intravenous methylprednisolone. The 90 to 100 discovery patients were randomly split 7:3 into training and test sets.

On the study overall, not on this receptor specifically: Sample size was not predetermined statistically, and investigators were not blinded to group allocation. Most expanded thyroid clonotypes with frequency above 0.001 were also detected in blood, suggesting blood repertoires may reflect the thyroid immune response. Ophthalmopathy was separated from stable hyperthyroidism by the 13-signature model with about 89% sensitivity and 81% to 84% specificity in cross-validation and with 80%/75% in the test set. In validation, the model predicted ophthalmopathy progression with nearly 71% sensitivity and roughly 72% specificity; more than ten predicted patients were CT-confirmed with GO in a median of 6.5 months.

This clonotype was sampled from a woman younger than 30 with stable Graves' hyperthyroidism. Donor details come from another sample of the same person, matched by shared clones. Source material: peripheral blood. The chain employs TRBV6-5 and TRBJ1-1; TRBD1 is possibly the D segment (5 matching bases). CDR3 sequence: CASSYNPGLGTEAFF. The base sequence is TGTGCCAGCAGTTATAACCCAGGGTTGGGCACTGAAGCTTTCTTT.